Sequencing of this T cell receptor (beta chain) was carried out in a study of T cell responses to AZD1222 COVID-19 vaccine. Regarding the study as a whole: Among spike-specific TCRs, nearly half reportedly target unmutated variant regions. White British donors predominated, females outnumbered males, and clonal diversity was possibly underestimated. Across spike, vaccine-associated CD4 TCRs were found, dominant at 160-218 and 743-854. Breadth and depth of Spike-specific TCRs rose after two AZD1222 doses.

Comments on this clone: As yet, its antigen is unknown.

Sequenced by immunoSEQ multiplex PCR; TCRdb stores in-frame clones only, minus some. The profile covers some 150,000 clones, with more than 70% appearing a single time and around 3.1% taken by the ten largest. The sample here was peripheral blood, taken 28 days after the second AZD1222 dose. The clonotype comes from an adult who received the AZD1222 COVID-19 vaccine.

CDR3 DNA: TGTGCCATCAGTGATGGTAGGACGGATGAAGCTTTCTTT. Translating gives CAISDGRTDEAFF. The V call is TRBV10-3, the J call TRBJ1-1; D unresolved. V was pared by 3 bases and J by 7 bases, with 12 bases between. The CDR3 runs 13 residues. Germline values: CDR1 ENHRY, CDR2 SYGVKD.